This is a list of T cell receptor beta chains from one sample in a study of radiotherapy plus CTLA-4 blockade in lung cancer. Assay used: immunoSEQ multiplex PCR; TCRdb lists only in-frame clones, some missing. The sample has about 54,000 clones; around four fifths are singletons. The input for sequencing was peripheral blood, taken from a patient treated with radiotherapy plus ipilimumab. Receptors were obtained from a human donor with non-small cell lung cancer who had a partial response to radiotherapy plus ipilimumab. CDR3s include the opening cysteine and the closing phenylalanine or tryptophan. A D gene is named only where the DNA matches it firmly. A row's size may be missing; if present it is once, few, many or a size class.

d_gene	v_gene	j_gene	abundance	CDR3nt	CDR3aa
TRBD2	TRBV29-1	TRBJ2-3	.	TGCAGCGTTGAAAAGTCTAGCGGGAGTGCCACAGATACGCAGTATTTT	CSVEKSSGSATDTQYF
TRBD1	TRBV2	TRBJ1-4	.	TGTGCCAGCAGCCCCAGGGGGGTAAATGAAAAACTGTTTTTT	CASSPRGVNEKLFF
.	TRBV6-5	TRBJ2-7	.	TGTGCCAGCAGTCTTGCGGGGATGAACGAGCAGTACTTC	CASSLAGMNEQYF
.	TRBV10-3	TRBJ2-2	once	TGTGCCATCAGTGACTTGTGGTGGCCCCGTGAGAACACCGGGGAGCTGTTTTTT	CAISDLWWPRENTGELFF
.	TRBV11-2	TRBJ2-7	.	TGTGCCAGCAGCTTATTGGCGGACAGTAACTACGAGCAGTACTTC	CASSLLADSNYEQYF
TRBD2	TRBV4-2	TRBJ2-5	.	TGTGCCAGCAGCCAAGATGGGACTAGCGGAGGGGAGACCCAGTACTTC	CASSQDGTSGGETQYF
TRBD2	TRBV6-1	TRBJ2-5	.	TGTGCCAGCAGTATAGCGGGGGGGCCGTCGGAGACCCAGTACTTC	CASSIAGGPSETQYF
.	TRBV28	TRBJ2-5	.	TGTGCCAGCAGTCGGGGGAACCAAGAGACCCAGTACTTC	CASSRGNQETQYF
TRBD1	TRBV12-5	TRBJ2-7	.	TGTGCTAGTGGTTTGGGACAGGGCACCTACGAGCAGTACTTC	CASGLGQGTYEQYF
TRBD1	TRBV5-1	TRBJ1-4	.	TGCGCCAGCAGCTTGGCAGGGACAGGGGGCATAGGTGAAAAACTGTTTTTT	CASSLAGTGGIGEKLFF
TRBD2	TRBV4-2	TRBJ2-5	.	TGTGCCAGCAGCCAAGGTCCTGCCGGGGGGTACCAAGAGACCCAGTACTTC	CASSQGPAGGYQETQYF
.	TRBV7-9	TRBJ1-2	.	TGTGCCAGCAGCTTAGCGAGGGTAGAAAAATATGGCTACACCTTC	CASSLARVEKYGYTF
TRBD1	TRBV6-1	TRBJ2-7	.	TGTGCCAGCAGACCGACAGGGAGCTCCTACGAGCAGTACTTC	CASRPTGSSYEQYF
TRBD1	TRBV5-4	TRBJ2-5	.	TGTGCCAGCAGCGAAGACAGGGTGGAGACCCAGTACTTC	CASSEDRVETQYF
TRBD2	TRBV5-4	TRBJ2-1	few	TGTGCCAGCATTAGCGGGGCTGGGGACAATGAGCAGTTCTTC	CASISGAGDNEQFF
.	TRBV19	TRBJ1-5	once	TGTGCCAGTAGTATTTCGGGGGGCGGTCAGCCCCAGCATTTT	CASSISGGGQPQHF
.	TRBV5-6	TRBJ2-2	few	TGTGCCAGCAGCCCTTACAGGGCTTCGAACACCGGGGAGCTGTTTTTT	CASSPYRASNTGELFF
TRBD2	TRBV4-3	TRBJ2-3	.	TGCGCCAGCAGCCAACATCGACTAGCGGGGGGCTACACAGATACGCAGTATTTT	CASSQHRLAGGYTDTQYF
.	TRBV6-5	TRBJ1-1	.	TGTGCCAGCAGAGACAGGAGCAGAATGAACACTGAAGCTTTCTTT	CASRDRSRMNTEAFF
TRBD2	TRBV6-5	TRBJ2-1	few	TGTGCCAGCAGGGAACCGGGGGGACGCAATGAGCAGTTCTTC	CASREPGGRNEQFF
.	TRBV27	TRBJ1-1	.	TGTGCCAGCAGTTTATCGGGGAGAACCGAGGAAGCTTTCTTT	CASSLSGRTEEAFF
.	TRBV7-9	TRBJ1-6	.	TGTGCCAGCAGCCCACAGAGCTCCTATAATTCACCCCTCCACTTT	CASSPQSSYNSPLHF
.	TRBV19	TRBJ2-3	.	TGTGCCGTAGGGGGAACGGGGACAGATACGCAGTATTTT	CAVGGTGTDTQYF
.	TRBV23-1	TRBJ2-7	.	TGCGCCAGCAGTCAATCGCTTGAAGGGGCAGGGACCTACGAGCAGTACTTC	CASSQSLEGAGTYEQYF
.	TRBV14	TRBJ2-1	.	TGTGCCAGCAGCCAAGAAAGAGTAGGGGGGGCAGGCAATGAGCAGTTCTTC	CASSQERVGGAGNEQFF
.	TRBV7-3	TRBJ2-5	.	TGTGCCAGCAGCTACGACGGGAGAGGGACCCAGTACTTC	CASSYDGRGTQYF
TRBD1	TRBV7-9	TRBJ2-5	.	TGTGCCAGCAGCTTAGGGGACAGTCAAGAGACCCAGTACTTC	CASSLGDSQETQYF
.	TRBV5-6	TRBJ1-1	.	TGTGCCAGCAGCTTGCCAGTTGGAGTGATGAACACTGAAGCTTTCTTT	CASSLPVGVMNTEAFF